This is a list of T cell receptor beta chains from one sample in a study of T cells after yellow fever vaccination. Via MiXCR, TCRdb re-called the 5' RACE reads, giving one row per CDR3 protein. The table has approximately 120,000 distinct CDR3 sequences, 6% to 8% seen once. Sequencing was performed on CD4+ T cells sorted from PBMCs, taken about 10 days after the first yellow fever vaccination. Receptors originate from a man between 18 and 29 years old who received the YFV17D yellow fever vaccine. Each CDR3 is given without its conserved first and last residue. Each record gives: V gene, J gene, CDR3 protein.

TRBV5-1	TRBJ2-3	ASSLVPSDTQY
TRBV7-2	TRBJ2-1	ASSLSGGDWNEQF
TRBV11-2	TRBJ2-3	ASSLGGTRGADTQY
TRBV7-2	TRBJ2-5	ASSPLGGGTQY
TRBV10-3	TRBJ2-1	ATGLAGGKDEQF
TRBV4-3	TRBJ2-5	ASSHEGQGQETQY
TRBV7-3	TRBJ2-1	ASSPSSAGTNNEQF
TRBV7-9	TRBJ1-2	ASRAGEGDGYT
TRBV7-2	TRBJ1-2	ASSSRTAFNLYGYT
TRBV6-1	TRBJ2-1	ASSVMSALSNEQF